This paragraph reports one T cell receptor (beta chain). The data belong to a study of blood T cell repertoires in COVID-19. About the research overall: Samples came from the United States, Italy and Spain, spanning acute and convalescent COVID-19. T cells, B-cell-depleted T cells, or PBMCs supplied cDNA or gDNA.

CDR1 is SGHTA, CDR2 FQGNSA, per germline. The CDR3 runs 14 residues. Germline trimming cut 5 bases from V and 0 bases from J; bases unmatched to any gene: 3. In the study's own analysis: From reference gene primer amplification, estimates of nucleated cell counts were derived. Sequenced by immunoSEQ multiplex PCR; TCRdb stores in-frame clones only, minus some. That table furnishes V, J and clone size, whereas the DNA furnished D and trimming. The table shows over 250,000 clones, with about 89% occurring only once. The source is a middle-aged man who had recovered from COVID-19. Source material: peripheral blood. The V and J genes are TRBV7-2 and TRBJ2-5; 7 positions agree with TRBD2. Here the CDR3 DNA reads TGTGCCAGCAGCGGGGAGGGCCACCAAGAGACCCAGTACTTC. This encodes CASSGEGHQETQYF.